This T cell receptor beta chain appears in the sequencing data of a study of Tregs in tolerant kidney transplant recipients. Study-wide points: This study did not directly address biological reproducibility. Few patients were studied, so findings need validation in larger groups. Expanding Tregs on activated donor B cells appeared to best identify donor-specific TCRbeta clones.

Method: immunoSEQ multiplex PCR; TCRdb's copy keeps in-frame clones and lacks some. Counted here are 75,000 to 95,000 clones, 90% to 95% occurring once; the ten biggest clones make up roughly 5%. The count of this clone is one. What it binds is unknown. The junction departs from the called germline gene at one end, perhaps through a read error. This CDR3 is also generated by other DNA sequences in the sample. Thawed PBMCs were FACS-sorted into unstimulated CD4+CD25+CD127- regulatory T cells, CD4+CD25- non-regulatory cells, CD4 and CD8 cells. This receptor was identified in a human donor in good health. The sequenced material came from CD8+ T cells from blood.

DNA for the CDR3: TGTGCCAGCAGCTACTCGTCCAGGATAGGCACCGGGGAGCTGTTTTTT. Its translation: CASSYSSRIGTGELFF. This chain connects TRBV6-5 to TRBJ2-2, with D hard to call. The germline V gene has CDR1 MNHEY and CDR2 SVGAGI. This CDR3 is built from 16 residues.